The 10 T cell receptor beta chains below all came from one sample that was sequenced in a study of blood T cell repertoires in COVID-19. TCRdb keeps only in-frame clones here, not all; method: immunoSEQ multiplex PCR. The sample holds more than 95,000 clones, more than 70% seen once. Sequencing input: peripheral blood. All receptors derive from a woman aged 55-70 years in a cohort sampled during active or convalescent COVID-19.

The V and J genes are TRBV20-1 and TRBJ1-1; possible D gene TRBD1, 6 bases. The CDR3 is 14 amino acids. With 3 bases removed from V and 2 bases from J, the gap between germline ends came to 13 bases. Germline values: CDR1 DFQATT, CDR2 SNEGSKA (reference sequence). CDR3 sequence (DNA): TGCAGTGCTAGTCGGGGACACATTAACACTGAAGCTTTCTTT. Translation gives CSASRGHINTEAFF.

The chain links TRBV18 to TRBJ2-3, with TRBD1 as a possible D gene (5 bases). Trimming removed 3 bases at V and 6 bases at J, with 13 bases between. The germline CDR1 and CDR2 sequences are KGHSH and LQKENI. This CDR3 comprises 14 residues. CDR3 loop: CASSPGQPPDTQYF. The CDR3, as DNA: TGTGCCAGCTCACCGGGGCAGCCGCCGGATACGCAGTATTTT.

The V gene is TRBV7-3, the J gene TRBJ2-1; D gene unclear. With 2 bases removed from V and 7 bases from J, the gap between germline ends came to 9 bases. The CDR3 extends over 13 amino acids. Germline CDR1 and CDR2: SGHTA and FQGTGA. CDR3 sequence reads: CASSLGASNEQFF. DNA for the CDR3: TGTGCCAGCAGCTTAGGAGCAAGTAATGAGCAGTTCTTC. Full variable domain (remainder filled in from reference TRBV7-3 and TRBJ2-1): GAGVSQTPSNKVTEKGKYVELRCDPISGHTALYWYRQSLGQGPEFLIYFQGTGAADDSGLPNDRFFAVRPEGSVSTLKIQRTERGDSAVYLCASSLGASNEQFFGPGTRLTVL.

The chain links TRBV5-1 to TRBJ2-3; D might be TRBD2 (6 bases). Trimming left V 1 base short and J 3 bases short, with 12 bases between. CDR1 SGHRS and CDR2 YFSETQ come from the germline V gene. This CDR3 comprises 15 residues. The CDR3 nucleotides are TGCGCCAGCAGCTTGATGCCTAGCGTGACAGATACGCAGTATTTT. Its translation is CASSLMPSVTDTQYF.

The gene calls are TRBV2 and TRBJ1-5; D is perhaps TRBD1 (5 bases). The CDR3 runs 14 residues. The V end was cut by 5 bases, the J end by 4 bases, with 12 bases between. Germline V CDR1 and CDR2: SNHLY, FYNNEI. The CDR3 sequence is CASSYGAGNQPQHF. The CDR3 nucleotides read TGTGCCAGCAGTTACGGGGCGGGAAATCAGCCCCAGCATTTT.

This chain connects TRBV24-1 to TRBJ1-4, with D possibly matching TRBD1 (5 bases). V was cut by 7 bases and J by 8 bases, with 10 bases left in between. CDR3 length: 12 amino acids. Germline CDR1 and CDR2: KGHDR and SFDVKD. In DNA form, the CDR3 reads TGTGCCACCAGCCAGGGAGGGGAAAAACTGTTTTTT. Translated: CATSQGGEKLFF.

DNA for the CDR3: TGTGCCAGCAGCTTAACACGTTACCGGAACACTGAAGCTTTCTTT. It encodes CASSLTRYRNTEAFF. The chain employs TRBV7-9 and TRBJ1-1; no definite D call. The CDR3 is 15 residues long. V lost 2 bases and J 1 base, leaving 11 bases between the germline ends. The germline V gene has CDR1 SEHNR and CDR2 FQNEAQ (reference sequence).

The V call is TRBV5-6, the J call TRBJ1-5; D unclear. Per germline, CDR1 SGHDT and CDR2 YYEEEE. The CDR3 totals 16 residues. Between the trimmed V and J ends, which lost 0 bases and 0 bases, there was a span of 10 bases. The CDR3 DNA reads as TGTGCCAGCAGCTTGGGTCCGGGGAATAGCAATCAGCCCCAGCATTTT. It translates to CASSLGPGNSNQPQHF. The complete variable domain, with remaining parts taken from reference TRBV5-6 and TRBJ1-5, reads DAGVTQSPTHLIKTRGQQVTLRCSPKSGHDTVSWYQQALGQGPQFIFQYYEEEERQRGNFPDRFSGHQFPNYSSELNVNALLLGDSALYLCASSLGPGNSNQPQHFGDGTRLSIL.

The CDR3 DNA follows: TGTGCCAGCAGCTTACCCGGACTAAGGAATGAGCAGTTCTTC. Its protein is CASSLPGLRNEQFF. The V gene is TRBV7-3, the J gene TRBJ2-1; weak D call: TRBD2 (6 bases). Germline V gene sequence: CDR1 SGHTA, CDR2 FQGTGA. The V and J ends lost 2 bases and 7 bases respectively, with 12 bases between them. The CDR3 is 14 residues long.

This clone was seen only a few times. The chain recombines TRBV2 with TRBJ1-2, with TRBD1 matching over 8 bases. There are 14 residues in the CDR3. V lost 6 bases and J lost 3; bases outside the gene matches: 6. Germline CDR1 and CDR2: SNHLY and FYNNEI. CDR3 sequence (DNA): TGTGCCAGCAGGGAAAGGACAGGGCACTATGGCTACACCTTC. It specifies CASRERTGHYGYTF.